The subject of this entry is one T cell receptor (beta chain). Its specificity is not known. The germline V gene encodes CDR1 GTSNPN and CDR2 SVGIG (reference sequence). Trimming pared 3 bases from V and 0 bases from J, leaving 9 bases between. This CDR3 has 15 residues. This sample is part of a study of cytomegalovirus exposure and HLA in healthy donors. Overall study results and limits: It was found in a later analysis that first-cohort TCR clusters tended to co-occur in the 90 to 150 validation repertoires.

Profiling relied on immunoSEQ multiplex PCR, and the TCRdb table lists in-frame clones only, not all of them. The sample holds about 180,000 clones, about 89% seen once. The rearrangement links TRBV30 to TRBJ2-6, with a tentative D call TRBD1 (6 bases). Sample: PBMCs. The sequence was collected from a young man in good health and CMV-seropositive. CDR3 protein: CAWSRGISGANVLTF. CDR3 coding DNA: TGTGCCTGGAGCAGGGGAATCTCTGGGGCCAACGTCCTGACTTTC.